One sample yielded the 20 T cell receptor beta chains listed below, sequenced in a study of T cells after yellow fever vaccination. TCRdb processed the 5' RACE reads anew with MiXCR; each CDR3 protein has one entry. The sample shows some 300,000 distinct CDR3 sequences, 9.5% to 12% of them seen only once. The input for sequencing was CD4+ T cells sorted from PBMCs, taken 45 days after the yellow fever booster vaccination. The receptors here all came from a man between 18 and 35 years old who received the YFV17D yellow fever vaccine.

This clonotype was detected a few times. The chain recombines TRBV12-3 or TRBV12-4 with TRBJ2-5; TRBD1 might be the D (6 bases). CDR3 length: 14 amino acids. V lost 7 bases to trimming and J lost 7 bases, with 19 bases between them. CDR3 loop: CASTLRGRRGTQYF. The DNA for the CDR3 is TGTGCCAGCACCCTCAGGGGCCGAAGGGGGACCCAGTACTTC.

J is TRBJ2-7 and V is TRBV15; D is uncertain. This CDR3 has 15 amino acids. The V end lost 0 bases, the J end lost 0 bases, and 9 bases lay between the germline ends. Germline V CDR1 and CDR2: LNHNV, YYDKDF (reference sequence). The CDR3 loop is CATSRDPGSSYEQYF. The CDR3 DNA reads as TGTGCCACCAGCAGAGATCCGGGCAGCTCCTACGAGCAGTACTTC.

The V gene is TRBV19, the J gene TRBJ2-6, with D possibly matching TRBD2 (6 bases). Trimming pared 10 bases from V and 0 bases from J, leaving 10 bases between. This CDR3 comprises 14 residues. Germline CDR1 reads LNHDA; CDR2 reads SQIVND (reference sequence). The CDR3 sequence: CATYGSSGANVLTF. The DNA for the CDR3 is TGTGCCACCTACGGGAGCTCTGGGGCCAACGTCCTGACTTTC.

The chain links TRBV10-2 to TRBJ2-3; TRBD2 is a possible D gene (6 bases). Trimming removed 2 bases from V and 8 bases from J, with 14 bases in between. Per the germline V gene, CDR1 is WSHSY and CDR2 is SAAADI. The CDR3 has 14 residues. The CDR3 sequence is CASSEPGSRRTQYF. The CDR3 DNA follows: TGCGCCAGCAGTGAGCCCGGGAGCCGGCGTACGCAGTATTTT.

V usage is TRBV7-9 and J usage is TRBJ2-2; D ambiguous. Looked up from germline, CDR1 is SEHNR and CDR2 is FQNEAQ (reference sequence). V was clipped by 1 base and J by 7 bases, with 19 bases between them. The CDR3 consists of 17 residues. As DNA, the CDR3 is TGTGCCAGCAGCTTAGATTATGGTGCAAGGCCTGGCGGGGAGCTGTTTTTT. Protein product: CASSLDYGARPGGELFF.

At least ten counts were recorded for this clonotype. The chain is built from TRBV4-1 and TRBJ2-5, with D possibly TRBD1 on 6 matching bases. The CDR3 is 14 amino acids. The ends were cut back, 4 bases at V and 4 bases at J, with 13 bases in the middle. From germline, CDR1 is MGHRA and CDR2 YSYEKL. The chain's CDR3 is CASSRTGLGETQYF. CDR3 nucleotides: TGCGCCAGCAGCCGCACAGGGCTGGGAGAGACCCAGTACTTC.

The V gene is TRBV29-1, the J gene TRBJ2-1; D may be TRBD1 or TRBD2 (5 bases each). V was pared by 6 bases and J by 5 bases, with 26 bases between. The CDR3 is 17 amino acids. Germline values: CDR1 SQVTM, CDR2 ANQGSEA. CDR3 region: CSVEDWGEGIGDNEQFF. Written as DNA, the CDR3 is TGCAGCGTAGAGGACTGGGGCGAAGGGATAGGTGACAATGAGCAGTTCTTC.

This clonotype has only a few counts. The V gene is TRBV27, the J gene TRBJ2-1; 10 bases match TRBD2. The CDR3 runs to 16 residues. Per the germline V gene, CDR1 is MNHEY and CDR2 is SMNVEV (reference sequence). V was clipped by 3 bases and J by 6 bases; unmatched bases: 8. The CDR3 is CASSLLAGAGINEQFF. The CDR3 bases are TGTGCCAGCAGTTTGCTAGCGGGGGCCGGAATCAATGAGCAGTTCTTC.

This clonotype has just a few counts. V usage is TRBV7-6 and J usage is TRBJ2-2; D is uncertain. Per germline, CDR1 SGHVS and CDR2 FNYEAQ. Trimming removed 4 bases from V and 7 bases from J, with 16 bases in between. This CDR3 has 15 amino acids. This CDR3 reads CASSSDRKSLGELFF. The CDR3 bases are TGTGCCAGCAGCTCAGATCGAAAGAGTCTCGGGGAGCTGTTTTTT.

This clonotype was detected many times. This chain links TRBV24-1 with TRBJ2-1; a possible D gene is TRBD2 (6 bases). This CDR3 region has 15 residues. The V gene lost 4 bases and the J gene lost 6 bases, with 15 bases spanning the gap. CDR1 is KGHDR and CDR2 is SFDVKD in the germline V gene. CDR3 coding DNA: TGTGCCACCAGTGAGACGGGCCCCGGGGGCAATGAGCAGTTCTTC. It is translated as CATSETGPGGNEQFF.

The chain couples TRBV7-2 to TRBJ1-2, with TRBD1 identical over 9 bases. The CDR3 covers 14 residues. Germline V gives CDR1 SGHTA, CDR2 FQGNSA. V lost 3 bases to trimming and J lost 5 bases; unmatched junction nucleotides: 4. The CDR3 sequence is CASSFRGTGYGYTF. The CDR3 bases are TGTGCCAGCAGCTTCCGCGGGACAGGGTATGGCTACACCTTC.

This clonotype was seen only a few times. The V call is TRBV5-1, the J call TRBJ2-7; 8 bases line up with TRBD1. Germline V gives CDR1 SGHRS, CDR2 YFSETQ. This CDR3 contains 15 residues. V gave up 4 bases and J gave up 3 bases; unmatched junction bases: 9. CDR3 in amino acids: CASSEGQGGFYEQYF. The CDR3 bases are TGCGCCAGCAGCGAAGGACAGGGAGGTTTCTACGAGCAGTACTTC.

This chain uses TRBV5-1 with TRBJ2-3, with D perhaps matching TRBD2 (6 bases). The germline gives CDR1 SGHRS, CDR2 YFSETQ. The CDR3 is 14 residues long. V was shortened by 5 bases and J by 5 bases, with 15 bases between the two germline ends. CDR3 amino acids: CASSSEGPRDTQYF. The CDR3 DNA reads TGCGCCAGCAGTTCGGAGGGGCCGAGAGATACGCAGTATTTT. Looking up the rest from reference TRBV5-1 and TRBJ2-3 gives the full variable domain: KAGVTQTPRYLIKTRGQQVTLSCSPISGHRSVSWYQQTPGQGLQFLFEYFSETQRNKGNFPGRFSGRQFSNSRSEMNVSTLELGDSALYLCASSSEGPRDTQYFGPGTRLTVL.

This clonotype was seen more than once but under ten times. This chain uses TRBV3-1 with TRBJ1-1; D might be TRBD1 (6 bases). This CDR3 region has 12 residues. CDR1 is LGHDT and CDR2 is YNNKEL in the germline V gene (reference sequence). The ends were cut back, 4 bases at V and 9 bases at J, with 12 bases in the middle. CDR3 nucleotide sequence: TGTGCCAGCAGCCTCGGGGGGGCGAAAGCTTTCTTT. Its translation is CASSLGGAKAFF.

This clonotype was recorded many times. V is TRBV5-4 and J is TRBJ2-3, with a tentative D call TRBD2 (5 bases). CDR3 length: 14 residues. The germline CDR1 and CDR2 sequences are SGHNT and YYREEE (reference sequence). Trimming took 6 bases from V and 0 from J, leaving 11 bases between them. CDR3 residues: CASTQAVSTDTQYF. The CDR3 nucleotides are TGTGCCAGCACCCAAGCGGTGAGCACAGATACGCAGTATTTT. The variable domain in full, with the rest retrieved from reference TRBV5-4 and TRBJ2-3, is ETGVTQSPTHLIKTRGQQVTLRCSSQSGHNTVSWYQQALGQGPQFIFQYYREEENGRGNFPPRFSGLQFPNYSSELNVNALELDDSALYLCASTQAVSTDTQYFGPGTRLTVL.

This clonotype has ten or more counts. CDR3 DNA: TGTGCCAGCAGCTTAGGCAGGGCCTGGGCAGGTAAGCAGTTCTTC. Protein: CASSLGRAWAGKQFF. The chain combines TRBV7-2 with TRBJ2-1, with D perhaps matching TRBD1 (5 bases). Trimming took off 1 base at V and 11 bases at J, with 18 bases between the two ends. CDR3 length equals 15 residues. Germline CDR1 and CDR2: SGHTA and FQGNSA.

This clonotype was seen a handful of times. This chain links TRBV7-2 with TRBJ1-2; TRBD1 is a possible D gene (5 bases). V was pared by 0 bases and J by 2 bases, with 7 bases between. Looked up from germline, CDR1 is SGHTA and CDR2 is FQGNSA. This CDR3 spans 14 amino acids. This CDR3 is CASSLAEGNYGYTF. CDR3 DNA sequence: TGTGCCAGCAGCTTAGCGGAGGGGAACTATGGCTACACCTTC.

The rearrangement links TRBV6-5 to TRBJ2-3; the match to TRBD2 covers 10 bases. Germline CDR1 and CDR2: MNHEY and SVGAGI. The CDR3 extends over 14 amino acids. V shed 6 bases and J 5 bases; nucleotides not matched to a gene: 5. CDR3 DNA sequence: TGTGCCAGCAGACTAGCGGGGATGCAAGATACGCAGTATTTT. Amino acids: CASRLAGMQDTQYF.

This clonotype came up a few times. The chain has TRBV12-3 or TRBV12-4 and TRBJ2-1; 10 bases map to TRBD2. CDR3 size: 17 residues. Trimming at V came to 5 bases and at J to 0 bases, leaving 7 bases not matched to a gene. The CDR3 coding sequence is TGTGCCAGCAGTCGGATTAGCGGGGGGATCTCCTACAATGAGCAGTTCTTC. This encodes CASSRISGGISYNEQFF.

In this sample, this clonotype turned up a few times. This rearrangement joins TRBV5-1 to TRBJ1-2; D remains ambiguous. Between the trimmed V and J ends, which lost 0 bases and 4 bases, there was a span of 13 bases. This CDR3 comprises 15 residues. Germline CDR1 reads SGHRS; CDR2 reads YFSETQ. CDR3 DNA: TGCGCCAGCAGCTTGGCCGGCAGCTCTTCCTATGGCTACACCTTC. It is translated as CASSLAGSSSYGYTF.